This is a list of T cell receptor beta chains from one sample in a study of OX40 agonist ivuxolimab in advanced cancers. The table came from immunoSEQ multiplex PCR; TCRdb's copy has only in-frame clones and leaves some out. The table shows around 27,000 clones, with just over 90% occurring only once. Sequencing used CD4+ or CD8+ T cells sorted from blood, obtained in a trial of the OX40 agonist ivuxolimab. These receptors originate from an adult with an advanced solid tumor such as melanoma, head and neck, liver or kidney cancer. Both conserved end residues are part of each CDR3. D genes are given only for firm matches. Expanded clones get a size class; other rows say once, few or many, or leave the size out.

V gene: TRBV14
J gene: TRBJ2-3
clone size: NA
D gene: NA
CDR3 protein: CASSQGLWGSTDTQYF
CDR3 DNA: TGTGCCAGCAGCCAAGGGTTATGGGGTTCCACAGATACGCAGTATTTT

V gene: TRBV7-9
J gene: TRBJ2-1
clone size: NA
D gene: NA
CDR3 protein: CASSLSGSQYNEQFF
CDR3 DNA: TGTGCCAGCAGCTTATCAGGTTCCCAATACAATGAGCAGTTCTTC

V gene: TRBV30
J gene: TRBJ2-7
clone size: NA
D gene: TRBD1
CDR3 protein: CAWSDRNYLREQYF
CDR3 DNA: TGTGCCTGGTCGGACAGGAACTACCTACGCGAGCAGTACTTC

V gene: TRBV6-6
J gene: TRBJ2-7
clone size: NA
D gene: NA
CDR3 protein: CASSQQGYEQYF
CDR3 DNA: TGTGCCAGCAGTCAACAGGGCTACGAGCAGTACTTC

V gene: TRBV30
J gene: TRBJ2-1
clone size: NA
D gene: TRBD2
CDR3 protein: CAWRAIAGGGLYNEQFF
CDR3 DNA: TGTGCCTGGAGGGCTATAGCGGGAGGGGGCCTCTACAATGAGCAGTTCTTC

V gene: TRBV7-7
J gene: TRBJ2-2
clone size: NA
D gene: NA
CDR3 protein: CASSPAETSFTGELFF
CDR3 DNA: TGTGCCAGCAGCCCAGCGGAGACTAGTTTCACCGGGGAGCTGTTTTTT

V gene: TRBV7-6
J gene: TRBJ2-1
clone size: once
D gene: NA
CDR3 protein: CASSRDFGSYNEQFF
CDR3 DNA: TGTGCCAGCAGTAGGGACTTTGGCTCCTACAATGAGCAGTTCTTC

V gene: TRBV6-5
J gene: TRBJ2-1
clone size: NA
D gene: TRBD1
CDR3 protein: CASRRGQSSYNEQFF
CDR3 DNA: TGTGCCAGCAGGAGGGGACAGAGCTCCTACAATGAGCAGTTCTTC

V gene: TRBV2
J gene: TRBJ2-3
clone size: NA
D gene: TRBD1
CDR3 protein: CASSGDSEYTQYF
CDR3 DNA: TGTGCCAGCAGTGGGGACAGCGAATATACGCAGTATTTT

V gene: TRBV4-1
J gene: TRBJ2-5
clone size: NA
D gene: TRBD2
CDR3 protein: CASSQVLAGAETQYF
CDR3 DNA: TGCGCCAGCAGCCAGGTCCTAGCGGGAGCCGAGACCCAGTACTTC

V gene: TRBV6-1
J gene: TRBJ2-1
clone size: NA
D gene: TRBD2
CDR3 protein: CASSELASGPPAYNEQFF
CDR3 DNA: TGTGCCAGCAGTGAATTGGCTAGCGGTCCCCCGGCCTACAATGAGCAGTTCTTC

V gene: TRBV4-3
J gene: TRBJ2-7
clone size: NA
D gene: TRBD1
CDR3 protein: CASSQDRGQPSYEQYF
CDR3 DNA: TGCGCCAGCAGCCAAGATAGGGGACAGCCTTCCTACGAGCAGTACTTC

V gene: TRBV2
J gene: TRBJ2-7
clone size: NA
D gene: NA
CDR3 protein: CASRDGSYEQYF
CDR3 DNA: TGTGCGAGCCGGGACGGCTCCTACGAGCAGTACTTC

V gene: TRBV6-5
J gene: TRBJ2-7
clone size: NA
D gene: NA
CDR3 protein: CASSYYRGGDEQYF
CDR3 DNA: TGTGCCAGCAGTTACTACAGGGGAGGTGACGAGCAGTACTTC

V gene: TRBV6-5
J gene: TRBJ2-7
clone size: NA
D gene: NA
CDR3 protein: CASSQDGYEQYF
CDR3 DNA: TGTGCCAGCAGCCAGGACGGCTACGAGCAGTACTTC

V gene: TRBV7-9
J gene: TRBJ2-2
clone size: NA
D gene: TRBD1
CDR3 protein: CASSLSVLGQGSTGELFF
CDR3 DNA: TGTGCCAGCAGCTTATCGGTTCTGGGACAGGGATCCACCGGGGAGCTGTTTTTT

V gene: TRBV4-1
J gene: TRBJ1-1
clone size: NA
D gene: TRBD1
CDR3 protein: CASSQRTGFDGAEAFF
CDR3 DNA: TGCGCCAGCAGCCAACGGACAGGGTTCGACGGCGCTGAAGCTTTCTTT

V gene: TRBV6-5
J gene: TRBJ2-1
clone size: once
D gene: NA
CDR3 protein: CASSRNQGSNEQFF
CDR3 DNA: TGTGCCAGCAGTAGAAATCAGGGAAGCAATGAGCAGTTCTTC

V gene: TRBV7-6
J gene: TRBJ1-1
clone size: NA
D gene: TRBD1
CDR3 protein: CASSSKMTGEGTEAFF
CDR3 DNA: TGTGCCAGCAGCTCAAAAATGACAGGGGAGGGCACTGAAGCTTTCTTT

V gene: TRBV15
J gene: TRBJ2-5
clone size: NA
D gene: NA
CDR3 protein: CATSSELKTQYF
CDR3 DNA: TGTGCCACCAGCAGTGAACTTAAGACCCAGTACTTC

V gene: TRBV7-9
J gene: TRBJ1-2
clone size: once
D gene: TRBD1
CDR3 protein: CASSAPGQGARYGYTF
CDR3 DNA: TGTGCCAGCAGCGCACCGGGACAGGGGGCACGGTATGGCTACACCTTC

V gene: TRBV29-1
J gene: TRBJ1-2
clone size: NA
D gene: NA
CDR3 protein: CSVPGSETNGYTF
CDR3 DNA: TGCAGCGTCCCTGGTTCGGAAACCAATGGCTACACCTTC

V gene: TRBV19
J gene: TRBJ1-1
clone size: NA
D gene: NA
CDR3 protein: CASSFRNSNTEAFF
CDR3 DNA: TGTGCCAGTAGTTTCAGGAATTCGAACACTGAAGCTTTCTTT

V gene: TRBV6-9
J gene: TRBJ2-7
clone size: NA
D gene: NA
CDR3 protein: CASSYSEWTDSYEQYF
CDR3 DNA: TGTGCCAGCAGTTACTCGGAGTGGACAGACTCCTACGAGCAGTACTTC

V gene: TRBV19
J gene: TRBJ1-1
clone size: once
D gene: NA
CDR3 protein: CASSIDIRNRAFF
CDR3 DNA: TGTGCCAGTAGTATAGACATCCGGAATCGAGCTTTCTTT

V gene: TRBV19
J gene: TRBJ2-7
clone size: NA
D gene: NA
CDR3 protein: CASSIRASPYYEQYF
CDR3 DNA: TGTGCCAGTAGTATAAGGGCATCCCCATACTACGAGCAGTACTTC

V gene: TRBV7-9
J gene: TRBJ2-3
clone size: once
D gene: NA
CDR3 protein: CASSLVTTDTQYF
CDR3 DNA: TGTGCCAGCAGCCTCGTTACGACAGATACGCAGTATTTT

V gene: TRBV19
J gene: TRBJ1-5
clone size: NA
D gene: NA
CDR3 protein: CASSIGPGQPQHF
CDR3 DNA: TGTGCCAGTAGTATAGGGCCGGGTCAGCCCCAGCATTTT